This T cell receptor (beta chain) originates from a study of response to subunit inactivated influenza vaccine. TCRdb re-derived calls from the RT-PCR reads in MiXCR, one entry per CDR3 protein. The table lists roughly 500,000 distinct CDR3 sequences, approximately 15% of them singletons. Germline trimming cut 1 base from V and 2 bases from J; bases unmatched to any gene: 9. The CDR3 is 18 amino acids. Per germline, CDR1 SGHAT and CDR2 FQDESV (reference sequence). The source is a man aged 45-69 years who received an inactivated influenza vaccine. V and J are TRBV11-1 and TRBJ2-1; 9 bases agree with TRBD2. The sample consisted of CD4+ T cells sorted from PBMCs, taken less than 25 months after vaccination. The CDR3 is CASSLGMGLASAYNEQFF. The CDR3 bases are TGTGCCAGCAGCTTAGGGATGGGACTAGCATCAGCCTACAATGAGCAGTTCTTC.